Presented here are 22 T cell receptor beta chains from one specimen sequenced in a study of T cell clonality in common variable immunodeficiency. Sequencing was performed with immunoSEQ multiplex PCR; in TCRdb, only in-frame clones are kept and a portion is missing. The repertoire consists of about 81,000 clones, none detected only once. The specimen was peripheral blood mononuclear cells. The origin of the receptors is a person between 18 and 69 years old in good health.

On this clone itself: Coverage ceases 3 residues before the CDR3 finishes, and the germline J gene fills in the end. The chain joins TRBV2 to TRBJ1-5, with TRBD1 matching 9 bases. Trimming at V came to 4 bases and at J to 7 bases, leaving 8 bases not matched to a gene. Per the germline V gene, CDR1 is SNHLY and CDR2 is FYNNEI. CDR3 length: 15 amino acids. The CDR3 region is CASSVGQGGRQPQHF. Partial CDR3 DNA: TGTGCCAGCAGTGTGGGACAGGGAGGTCGGCAGCCC.

This clone was seen at least ten times. The observed sequence ends 3 residues before the CDR3 terminus, with the missing tail filled in from the germline J gene. The V call is TRBV9, the J call TRBJ2-7; TRBD2 aligns across 7 bases. The V gene's germline CDR1 is SGDLS and CDR2 YYNGEE. The V and J ends lost 3 bases and 3 bases, in that order; junction bases with no gene match: 6. The CDR3 runs to 14 residues. CDR3 sequence reads: CASSGGERDYEQYF. The CDR3 DNA, read in part, is TGTGCCAGCAGCGGGGGTGAGCGGGACTACGAG.

This clone was seen repeatedly, ten times or more. The DNA ends 3 residues before the CDR3 does, and the rest of the CDR3 is filled in from the germline J gene. The chain recombines TRBV19 with TRBJ1-2; maybe TRBD1 (6 bases). Germline lookup yields CDR1 LNHDA and CDR2 SQIVND (reference sequence). The CDR3 runs to 18 residues. V was pared by 4 bases and J by 5 bases, with 26 bases between. The sequenced CDR3 bases are TGTGCCAGTAGTAACCGGGGGGCAGGGAATCAGCGAGGGTATGGC. This gives the protein CASSNRGAGNQRGYG. The CDR3 reads in full as CASSNRGAGNQRGYGYTF.

The sample holds many counts of this clone. The DNA ends 3 residues before the CDR3 does, and the rest of the CDR3 is filled in from the germline J gene. This chain joins TRBV10-1 and TRBJ2-5; 8 bases map to TRBD2. V lost 3 bases and J lost 1; bases outside the gene matches: 13. This CDR3 contains 18 residues. Germline CDR1 is WNHNN and CDR2 is SYGVQD (reference sequence). The sequenced CDR3 bases are TGCGCCAGCAGTGATGAGGCGGGAGGAAAACTGTTCCAAGAGACC. It translates to CASSDEAGGKLFQET. The whole CDR3 protein is CASSDEAGGKLFQETQYF.

This clone has at least ten counts. The CDR3 loop reads CASSPPGQGAFF. The part of the CDR3 DNA that was read is TGTGCCAGTAGCCCACCCGGACAGGGG. V gene TRBV6-2 or TRBV6-3 combines with J gene TRBJ1-1; TRBD1 matches 9 bases. The read ends 3 residues shy of where the CDR3 ends; the end is completed using the germline J gene. The length of the CDR3 is 12 residues. Germline V gene sequence: CDR1 MNHEY, CDR2 SVGEGT.

This clone showed up many times. The CDR3 loop reads CASSGTYGTSVSEQFF. The CDR3 bases that were read are TGTGCCAGCAGCGGAACTTACGGGACTAGTGTCTCTGAG. The chain uses TRBV9 and TRBJ2-1; 8 bases are a match to TRBD2. The CDR3 end is not reached by the read, which stops 3 residues before it; the germline J gene fills it in. The CDR3 runs to 16 residues. Trimming cost V 3 bases and J 9 bases; bases outside gene matches: 14. Looked up from germline, CDR1 is SGDLS and CDR2 is YYNGEE.

This clone showed up many times. The CDR3 end falls 3 residues outside the read, so it is completed with the germline J gene. V usage is TRBV27 and J usage is TRBJ2-1; D gene ambiguous. V dropped 2 bases and J dropped 9 bases, with 14 bases sitting between them. The CDR3 sequence is 14 residues long. CDR1 and CDR2 from the germline V gene are MNHEY and SMNVEV (reference sequence). Incomplete CDR3 DNA: TGTGCCAGCAGTTTAATTCCTAGAATTGGTGAG. Its translation is CASSLIPRIGE. The complete CDR3 sequence is CASSLIPRIGEQFF.

A few counts support this clone. The sequenced fragment ends 3 residues before the CDR3 boundary, so the rest is inferred from the germline J gene. The V and J genes are TRBV11-1 and TRBJ2-7; D may be TRBD2 (7 bases). CDR3 length: 14 residues. The V gene lost 1 base and the J gene lost 5 bases, with 12 bases spanning the gap. Germline V gene lookup returns CDR1 SGHAT and CDR2 FQDESV (reference sequence). CDR3 DNA (partial): TGTGCCAGCAGCTTAGTCAGGGGACTAAACGAG. As protein: CASSLVRGLNE. The CDR3 in its entirety is CASSLVRGLNEQYF.

This clone was seen ten or more times. The read is 3 residues too short to cover the CDR3 end, so that end is filled in from the germline J gene. The genes are TRBV19 and TRBJ2-7; D not certain. V dropped 3 bases and J dropped 4 bases, with 10 bases sitting between them. This CDR3 has 13 residues. Per the germline V gene, CDR1 is LNHDA and CDR2 is SQIVND (reference sequence). The covered CDR3 bases are TGTGCCAGTAGTATTGGTGAAGGGTACGAG. This translates into CASSIGEGYE. In full, the CDR3 is CASSIGEGYEQYF.

This clone was seen many times. The read gets to within 3 residues of the CDR3 end, and the germline J gene fills in the rest. This rearrangement joins TRBV18 to TRBJ2-7, with D tentatively TRBD1 (5 bases). CDR1 and CDR2 (germline): KGHSH, LQKENI. This CDR3 is built from 14 residues. V lost 2 bases, J lost 1 base, and 9 bases lay in between. The sequenced part of the CDR3 DNA is TGTGCCAGCTCACCAAAAAGACAGTCCTACGAG. Encoded protein: CASSPKRQSYE. From start to end, the CDR3 is CASSPKRQSYEQYF.

The sample holds many counts of this clone. The read terminates 3 residues before the CDR3 end, so the remaining end is supplied by the germline J gene. The V and J genes are TRBV19 and TRBJ2-7, with TRBD1 matching 7 bases. After removal of 6 bases from V and 5 bases from J, the junction contained 10 bases not matched to a gene. The CDR3 consists of 14 residues. Germline CDR1 LNHDA, CDR2 SQIVND (reference sequence). The CDR3 bases that were read are TGTGCCAGTAGGAACCGACAGGGTCCCAACGAG. Its translation is CASRNRQGPNE. The entire CDR3 protein reads CASRNRQGPNEQYF.

The table lists this clone with many counts. The read ends 3 residues before the CDR3 terminus; that terminus is restored from the germline J gene. The rearrangement uses TRBV5-4 and TRBJ2-1; tentatively, D is TRBD2 (6 bases). The V end lost 2 bases, the J end lost 1 base, and 7 bases lay between the germline ends. CDR3 length: 14 residues. Germline CDR1 reads SGHNT; CDR2 reads YYREEE (reference sequence). CDR3 DNA, as far as it was read: TGTGCCAGCAGCTTAGGGACTTCCTACAATGAG. Residues: CASSLGTSYNE. The full CDR3 is CASSLGTSYNEQFF.

This clone has a count of ten or more. The read stops 3 residues short of the end of the CDR3; the missing end is completed from the germline J gene. The chain recombines TRBV12-3 or TRBV12-4 with TRBJ2-5; 10 bases fit TRBD2. The CDR3 runs to 16 residues. V lost 4 bases to trimming and J lost 3 bases; unmatched junction nucleotides: 8. This CDR3 is CASSWGGLAGEETQYF. CDR3 DNA, as far as it was read: TGTGCCAGCAGTTGGGGTGGGCTAGCGGGAGAAGAGACC.

This clone appeared many times. The read comes to an end 3 residues before the CDR3 does, leaving the germline J gene to fill in the end. V is TRBV14 and J is TRBJ2-6, with TRBD1 matching 10 bases. CDR1 SGHDN and CDR2 FVKESK come from the germline V gene. The junction had 1 base not matched to a gene; V was cut back by 4 bases and J by 4 bases. The length of the CDR3 is 15 residues. The CDR3 here is CASSRQGAGANVLTF. The CDR3 DNA, read in part, is TGTGCCAGCAGCCGACAGGGGGCCGGGGCCAACGTC. The whole variable domain, filled in from reference TRBV14 and TRBJ2-6, reads EAGVTQFPSHSVIEKGQTVTLRCDPISGHDNLYWYRRVMGKEIKFLLHFVKESKQDESGMPNNRFLAERTGGTYSTLKVQPAELEDSGVYFCASSRQGAGANVLTFGAGSRLTVL.

This clone was observed at least ten times. The read ends 3 residues early relative to the CDR3; the germline J gene fills the gap. The V gene is TRBV6-2 or TRBV6-3, the J gene TRBJ1-4; D remains ambiguous. This CDR3 spans 16 amino acids. Germline V CDR1 and CDR2: MNHEY, SVGEGT. The ends were cut back, 4 bases at V and 0 bases at J, with 12 bases in the middle. CDR3 loop: CASSFRWRATNEKLFF. The sequenced CDR3 bases are TGTGCCAGCAGTTTCCGTTGGAGGGCAACTAATGAAAAA.

This clone was recorded at least ten times. The read ends 3 residues early relative to the CDR3; the germline J gene fills the gap. The chain uses TRBV19 and TRBJ1-3; no firm D call. This CDR3 is built from 14 residues. Germline CDR1 is LNHDA and CDR2 is SQIVND (reference sequence). The CDR3: CASSIDHLASSIYF. CDR3 DNA (partial): TGTGCCAGTAGTATAGATCACCTAGCATCGTCT. Using reference TRBV19 and TRBJ1-3 for the parts outside the CDR3, the full variable domain is DGGITQSPKYLFRKEGQNVTLSCEQNLNHDAMYWYRQDPGQGLRLIYYSQIVNDFQKGDIAEGYSVSREKKESFPLTVTSAQKNPTAFYLCASSIDHLASSIYFGEGSWLTVV.

This clone was counted ten times or more. The DNA ends 3 residues before the CDR3 does, and the rest of the CDR3 is filled in from the germline J gene. The V gene is TRBV28, the J gene TRBJ1-2; 7 nucleotides align to TRBD1. V lost 3 bases and J lost 4; bases outside the gene matches: 5. CDR3 length equals 14 residues. Germline-derived CDR1 and CDR2 are MDHEN and SYDVKM. The CDR3 sequence is CASSFIGGSYGYTF. CDR3 bases read: TGTGCCAGCAGTTTTATAGGGGGCAGCTATGGC.

This clone was seen a handful of times. The read finishes 3 residues shy of the CDR3 end, and the germline J gene is used to complete it. The chain links TRBV5-4 to TRBJ2-7, with D possibly matching TRBD1 (7 bases). This CDR3 spans 13 amino acids. Germline V gene sequence: CDR1 SGHNT, CDR2 YYREEE (reference sequence). Trimming pared 4 bases from V and 4 bases from J, leaving 12 bases between. The sequenced CDR3 bases are TGTGCCAGCAGCATACAGGGGACTTACGAG. Protein sequence: CASSIQGTYE. The entire CDR3 reads CASSIQGTYEQYF.

In this sample, this clone turned up many times. The read stops 3 residues short of the end of the CDR3; the missing end is completed from the germline J gene. This rearrangement joins TRBV7-3 to TRBJ2-2; 8 bases line up with TRBD1. The CDR3 is 16 residues long. In germline, CDR1 is SGHTA, CDR2 FQGTGA. Trimming cost V 3 bases and J 7 bases; bases outside gene matches: 10. The DNA read from the CDR3 is TGTGCCAGCAGCTTCGTCGACAGGGGCCCCCTCGGGGAG. It specifies CASSFVDRGPLGE. The full CDR3 sequence reads CASSFVDRGPLGELFF.

The sample holds many counts of this clone. Read data end 3 residues before the CDR3 end; the end is taken from the germline J gene. This rearrangement joins TRBV10-3 to TRBJ2-5; D uncertain. This CDR3 has 12 amino acids. V lost 2 bases, J lost 5 bases, and 6 bases lay in between. Germline assignment: CDR1 ENHRY and CDR2 SYGVKD. The part of the CDR3 DNA that was read is TGTGCCATCAGTGAGAATCGGGAGACC. It codes for CAISENRET. From start to end, the CDR3 is CAISENRETQYF.

The sample holds many counts of this clone. The read finishes 3 residues shy of the CDR3 end, and the germline J gene is used to complete it. V gene TRBV7-2 combines with J gene TRBJ2-1; 10 bases are a match to TRBD1. CDR3 length: 15 residues. J was trimmed by 4 bases and V by 3 bases; bases with no gene match: 3. Germline CDR1 SGHTA, CDR2 FQGNSA. The sequenced CDR3 bases are TGTGCCAGCAGCTTCGACAGGGGGCTATACAATGAG. Encoded protein: CASSFDRGLYNE. The full CDR3 protein is CASSFDRGLYNEQFF.

This clone appeared many times. The CDR3 end falls 3 residues outside the read, so it is completed with the germline J gene. The V gene is TRBV7-3, the J gene TRBJ2-1; D might be TRBD2 (5 bases). With 5 bases removed from V and 6 bases from J, the gap between germline ends came to 17 bases. The germline V gene encodes CDR1 SGHTA and CDR2 FQGTGA. This CDR3 has 15 amino acids. The CDR3 bases that were read are TGTGCCAGCAGCCCCGGAATCCTAGCATCCAATGAG. Amino acid sequence: CASSPGILASNE. Given in full, the CDR3 is CASSPGILASNEQFF.